Each of the 20 T cell receptor beta chains below was sequenced from the same sample in a study of T cells in Graves' hyperthyroidism and ophthalmopathy. TCR beta CDR3 sequences were amplified from RNA transcripts. HTBI primers were the set used in a first-round RT-PCR of the TCR CDR3. Each CDR3 protein is one row after TCRdb ran MiXCR on the multiplex PCR reads. This table has a few hundred thousand distinct CDR3 sequences, around 20% appearing once. Sequencing used blood. The receptors here all came from a man aged 18 to 35 with Graves' hyperthyroidism.

This clonotype was seen repeatedly, ten times or more. J is TRBJ2-7 and V is TRBV7-8, with a possible D match to TRBD1 (6 bases). From germline, CDR1 is SGHVS and CDR2 FQNEAQ. Trimming shortened V by 3 bases and J by 4 bases, and 16 bases separated the two germline ends. There are 15 residues in the CDR3. The CDR3 region is CASSFSAGTQYEQYF. As DNA, the CDR3 is TGTGCCAGCAGCTTCTCAGCCGGGACACAATACGAGCAGTACTTC.

The chain recombines TRBV6-1 with TRBJ2-2, with 8 nucleotides matching TRBD1. Per the germline V gene, CDR1 is MNHNS and CDR2 is SASEGT. The CDR3 extends over 16 amino acids. Trimming at V came to 2 bases and at J to 1 base, leaving 3 bases not matched to a gene. CDR3 nucleotide sequence: TGTGCCAGCAGTGAACGGACAGGGAAGAACACCGGGGAGCTGTTTTTT. Its translation is CASSERTGKNTGELFF.

This clonotype was counted many times. Its ends do not fully match the called genes, so a read error is possible. V gene TRBV28 combines with J gene TRBJ2-2; D may be TRBD1 (6 bases). Looked up from germline, CDR1 is MDHEN and CDR2 is SYDVKM. This CDR3 spans 14 amino acids. CDR3 nucleotide sequence: TGTGCCAGCAGTGCCCAGGGAAAGTCAGGGGAGCTGTTCTTT. This encodes CASSAQGKSGELFF.

The table lists this clonotype with a few counts. The chain employs TRBV12-3 or TRBV12-4 and TRBJ2-4; 8 bases line up with TRBD1. V trimming: 5 bases; J trimming: 8 bases; junction bases outside the gene matches: 5. This CDR3 region has 13 residues. The CDR3 coding sequence is TGTGCCAGCAGTAAGGACAGGGCTGACATTCAGTACTTC. Protein product: CASSKDRADIQYF.

V and J are TRBV28 and TRBJ2-2, with a possible D match to TRBD2 (6 bases). The CDR3 length is 14 residues. V lost 8 bases, J lost 3 bases, and 13 bases lay in between. Germline CDR1 and CDR2: MDHEN and SYDVKM. This chain's CDR3 is CASGGLTDTGELFF. CDR3 DNA sequence: TGTGCCAGCGGTGGACTAACTGACACCGGGGAGCTGTTTTTT.

This clonotype was seen many times. This rearrangement joins TRBV29-1 to TRBJ1-1; 7 bases are shared with TRBD1. J lost 3 bases, V lost 8 bases, and 9 bases had no gene match. Germline V gene lookup returns CDR1 SQVTM and CDR2 ANQGSEA. The CDR3 spans 13 residues. The CDR3 is CSTAGGWDTEAFF. The CDR3 bases are TGCAGCACGGCAGGGGGGTGGGACACTGAAGCTTTCTTT.

This clonotype was picked up many times. CDR3 sequence: CASSQYGTKETQYF. DNA of the CDR3: TGTGCCAGCAGTCAGTATGGGACCAAAGAGACCCAGTACTTC. V is TRBV28 and J is TRBJ2-5; D is perhaps TRBD1 or TRBD2 (5 bases each). Germline assignment: CDR1 MDHEN and CDR2 SYDVKM. This CDR3 is built from 14 residues. Trimming shortened V by 5 bases and J by 3 bases, and 13 bases separated the two germline ends.

This clonotype showed up many times. The chain recombines TRBV5-1 with TRBJ2-7, with 8 bases fitting TRBD1. The V segment lost 2 bases and the J segment 5 bases; nucleotides outside the gene matches: 9. The length of the CDR3 is 15 residues. Germline-derived CDR1 and CDR2 are SGHRS and YFSETQ. CDR3 nucleotide sequence: TGCGCCAGCAGCTTACCTACAGGGGGGAATAACGAGCAGTACTTC. It translates to CASSLPTGGNNEQYF.

This clonotype appeared many times. Germline is not matched at one junction end, which may reflect a read error. The chain employs TRBV7-8 and TRBJ2-7; D uncertain. CDR1 is SGHVS and CDR2 is FQNEAQ in the germline V gene. This CDR3 has 15 amino acids. The CDR3 DNA is TGTGCCAGCAGCGCCATTCGGATCCCCTCCGACGAGCAGTACTTC. It codes for CASSAIRIPSDEQYF. The full variable domain, with the rest looked up from reference TRBV7-8 and TRBJ2-7, is GAGVSQSPRYKVAKRGQDVALRCDPISGHVSLFWYQQALGQGPEFLTYFQNEAQLDKSGLPSDRFFAERPEGSVSTLKIQRTQQEDSAVYLCASSAIRIPSDEQYFGPGTRLTVT.

This clonotype was detected ten times or more. V and J are TRBV5-1 and TRBJ2-7; perhaps TRBD2 as D (5 bases). Germline lookup yields CDR1 SGHRS and CDR2 YFSETQ. The CDR3 length is 13 residues. Trimming took off 0 bases at V and 5 bases at J, with 9 bases between the two ends. This chain's CDR3 is CASSLGPEDEQYF. In DNA, the CDR3 is TGCGCCAGCAGCTTGGGACCGGAGGACGAGCAGTACTTC.

As to this clonotype: A much larger clonotype is one base distant, so this may be a read error. V is TRBV2 and J is TRBJ1-6, with a tentative D call TRBD1 (5 bases). The CDR3 length is 14 residues. Germline V gene data show CDR1 as SNHLY and CDR2 as FYNNEI. Here the CDR3 reads CASRSDSSDSPIHF. In DNA form, the CDR3 reads TGTGCCAGCAGATCCGACAGCAGTGATTCACCCATCCACTTT.

This clonotype was counted many times. The V gene is TRBV20-1, the J gene TRBJ1-2; TRBD1 might be the D (6 bases). The V end lost 3 bases, the J end lost 2 bases, and 13 bases lay between the germline ends. Germline V gene sequence: CDR1 DFQATT, CDR2 SNEGSKA (reference sequence). The CDR3 loop spans 14 amino acids. CDR3 sequence reads: CSASTGQPNYGYTF. DNA of the CDR3: TGCAGTGCTAGTACGGGACAACCAAACTATGGCTACACCTTC.

This clonotype was counted ten times or more. The chain links TRBV5-1 to TRBJ1-1; 8 bases are shared with TRBD1. The trim removed 3 bases at V and 4 bases at J, leaving 5 bases unmatched. Germline CDR1 is SGHRS and CDR2 is YFSETQ. The CDR3 covers 14 residues. CDR3 region: CASSYDGTGTEAFF. The CDR3 DNA follows: TGCGCCAGCAGCTACGATGGGACAGGCACTGAAGCTTTCTTT.

V gene TRBV10-3 combines with J gene TRBJ2-7; D is unresolved. This CDR3 has 13 amino acids. Germline V gives CDR1 ENHRY, CDR2 SYGVKD. The V end lost 2 bases, the J end lost 1 base, and 6 bases lay between the germline ends. DNA of the CDR3: TGTGCCATCAGTGAGCTCCCTTCCTACGAGCAGTACTTC. Amino acids: CAISELPSYEQYF.

The gene calls are TRBV7-9 and TRBJ2-7, with D possibly TRBD2 on 5 matching bases. From germline, CDR1 is SEHNR and CDR2 FQNEAQ (reference sequence). Trimming removed 1 base at V and 2 bases at J, with 12 bases between. CDR3 size: 15 residues. This CDR3 is CASSLDIPRAYEQYF. DNA for the CDR3: TGTGCCAGCAGCTTAGATATCCCGCGGGCCTACGAGCAGTACTTC.

The gene calls are TRBV6-1 and TRBJ2-5; D is ambiguous. The CDR3 is 13 amino acids. Trimming shortened V by 1 base and J by 3 bases, and 6 bases separated the two germline ends. Germline V gene lookup returns CDR1 MNHNS and CDR2 SASEGT. CDR3 residues: CASSEERKETQYF. The CDR3 DNA is TGTGCCAGCAGTGAAGAAAGAAAAGAGACCCAGTACTTC.

This rearrangement joins TRBV7-9 to TRBJ1-2, with D possibly matching TRBD1 (5 bases). This CDR3 has 11 residues. The germline CDR1 and CDR2 sequences are SEHNR and FQNEAQ (reference sequence). Trimming took off 4 bases at V and 10 bases at J, with 10 bases between the two ends. CDR3 coding DNA: TGTGCCAGCAGCTGGGGGACCTCCTACACCTTC. It translates to CASSWGTSYTF.

The rearrangement joins TRBV6-4 to TRBJ2-2; D might be TRBD1 (6 bases). Trimming pared 2 bases from V and 3 bases from J, leaving 7 bases between. From germline, CDR1 is MRHNA and CDR2 SNTAGT. There are 14 residues in the CDR3. The CDR3 DNA follows: TGTGCCAGCAGTGACGGGGGCGACACCGGGGAGCTGTTTTTT. Translated: CASSDGGDTGELFF.

Note on this clonotype: Since a much larger clone is just one base distant, this may be a read error. The V gene is TRBV4-1, the J gene TRBJ1-1; a possible D gene is TRBD1 (5 bases). The CDR3 consists of 14 residues. Germline V gene sequence: CDR1 MGHRA, CDR2 YSYEKL. The CDR3 DNA follows: TGCGCCAGCAGCCAAGAAGTAAGGGGCACTGAAGCTTGCTTT. Protein sequence: CASSQEVRGTEACF.

The chain joins TRBV6-5 to TRBJ2-6, with a tentative D call TRBD2 (5 bases). Trimming shortened V by 0 bases and J by 4 bases, and 13 bases separated the two germline ends. Germline values: CDR1 MNHEY, CDR2 SVGAGI. There are 17 residues in the CDR3. The CDR3 spells CASSYSVLPGGANVLTF. DNA of the CDR3: TGTGCCAGCAGTTACTCCGTCCTACCGGGAGGGGCCAACGTCCTGACTTTC.